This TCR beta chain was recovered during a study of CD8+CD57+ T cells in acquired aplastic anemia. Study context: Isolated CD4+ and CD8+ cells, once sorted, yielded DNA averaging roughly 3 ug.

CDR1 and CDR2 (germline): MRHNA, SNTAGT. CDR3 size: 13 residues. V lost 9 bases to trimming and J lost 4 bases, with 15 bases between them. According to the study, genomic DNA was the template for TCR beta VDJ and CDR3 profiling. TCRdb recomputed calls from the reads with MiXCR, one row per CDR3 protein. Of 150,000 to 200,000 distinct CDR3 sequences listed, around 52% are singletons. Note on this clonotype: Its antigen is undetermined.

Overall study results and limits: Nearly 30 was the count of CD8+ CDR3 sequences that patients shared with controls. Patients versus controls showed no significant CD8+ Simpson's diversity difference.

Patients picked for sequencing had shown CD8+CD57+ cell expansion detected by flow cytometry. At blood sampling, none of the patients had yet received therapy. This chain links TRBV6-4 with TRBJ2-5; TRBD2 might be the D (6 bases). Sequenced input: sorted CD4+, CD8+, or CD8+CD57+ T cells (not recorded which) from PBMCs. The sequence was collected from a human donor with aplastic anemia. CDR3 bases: TGTGCCAGTTCCACTAGCATGAGAGAGACCCAGTACTTC. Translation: CASSTSMRETQYF.